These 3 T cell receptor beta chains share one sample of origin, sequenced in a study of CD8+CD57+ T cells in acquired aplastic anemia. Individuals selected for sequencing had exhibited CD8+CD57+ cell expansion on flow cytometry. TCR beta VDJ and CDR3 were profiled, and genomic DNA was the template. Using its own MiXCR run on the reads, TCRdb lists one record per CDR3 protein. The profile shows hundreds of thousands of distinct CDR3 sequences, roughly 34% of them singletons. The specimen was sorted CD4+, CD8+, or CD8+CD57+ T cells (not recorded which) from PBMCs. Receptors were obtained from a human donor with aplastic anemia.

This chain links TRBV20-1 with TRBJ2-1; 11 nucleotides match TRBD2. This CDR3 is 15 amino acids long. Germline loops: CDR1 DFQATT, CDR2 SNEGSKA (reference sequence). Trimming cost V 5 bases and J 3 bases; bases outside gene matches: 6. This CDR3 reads CSASRLAGSYNEQFF. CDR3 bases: TGCAGTGCTTCCCGACTAGCGGGGAGCTACAATGAGCAGTTCTTC.

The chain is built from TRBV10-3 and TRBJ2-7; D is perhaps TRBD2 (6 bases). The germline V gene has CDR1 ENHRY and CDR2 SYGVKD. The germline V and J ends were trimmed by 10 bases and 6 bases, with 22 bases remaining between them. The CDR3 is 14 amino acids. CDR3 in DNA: TGTGCCAGCAGAGACAGATTGACTAGGCTCGAGCAGTACTTC. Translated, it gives CASRDRLTRLEQYF.

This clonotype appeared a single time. This chain's CDR3 is CASVELWGAEAFF. Written as DNA, the CDR3 is TGTGCCAGCGTGGAGCTTTGGGGGGCTGAAGCTTTCTTT. The rearrangement joins TRBV6-1 to TRBJ1-1, with a tentative D call TRBD1 (5 bases). V was pared by 8 bases and J by 6 bases, with 16 bases between. This CDR3 has 13 amino acids. Germline loops: CDR1 MNHNS, CDR2 SASEGT.